This T cell receptor (beta chain) was obtained from a study of T cell changes during pregnancy in multiple sclerosis. Looked up from germline, CDR1 is SQVTM and CDR2 is ANQGSEA. The CDR3 extends over 15 amino acids. J lost 7 bases, V lost 1 base, and 11 bases had no gene match. Assay: immunoSEQ multiplex PCR; the TCRdb copy retains only in-frame clones and omits some. The table lists roughly 90,000 clones, less than 95% of them singletons, with around 1.8% in the top ten. The receptor's source is a female donor in good health, enrolled as a control in a pregnancy study. This chain joins TRBV29-1 and TRBJ1-2; 8 nucleotides match TRBD1. The sample in question was peripheral blood, obtained in the first trimester of pregnancy. This CDR3 reads CSVEGAARGQGGYTF. In DNA form, the CDR3 reads TGCAGCGTTGAAGGCGCCGCCAGGGGGCAGGGTGGCTACACCTTC.